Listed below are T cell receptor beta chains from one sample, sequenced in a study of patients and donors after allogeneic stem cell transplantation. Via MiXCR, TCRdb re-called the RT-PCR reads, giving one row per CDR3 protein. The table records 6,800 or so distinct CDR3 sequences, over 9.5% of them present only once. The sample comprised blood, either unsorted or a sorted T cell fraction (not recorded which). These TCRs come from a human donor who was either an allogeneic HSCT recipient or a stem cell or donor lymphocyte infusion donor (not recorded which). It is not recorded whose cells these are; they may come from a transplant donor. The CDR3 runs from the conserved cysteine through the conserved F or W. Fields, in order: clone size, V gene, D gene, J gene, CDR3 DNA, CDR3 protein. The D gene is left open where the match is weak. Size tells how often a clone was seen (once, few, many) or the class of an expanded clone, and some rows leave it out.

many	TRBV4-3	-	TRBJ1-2	TGCGCCAGCAGCCTCCTGGGGGAATCTAACTATGGCTACACCTTC	CASSLLGESNYGYTF
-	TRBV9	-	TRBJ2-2	TGTGCCAGCAGCGTAGAGGGCAGGGGCCGGGAGCTGTTTTTT	CASSVEGRGRELFF
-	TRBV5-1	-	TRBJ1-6	TGCGCCAGCAGCTTGGGAGAGGGTGCGGATTCACCCCTCCACTTT	CASSLGEGADSPLHF
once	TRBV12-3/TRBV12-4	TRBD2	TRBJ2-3	TGTGCCAGCAGCGGGGGGGCAGTGGTAGATACGCAGTATTTT	CASSGGAVVDTQYF
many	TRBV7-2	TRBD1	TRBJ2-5	TGTGCCAGCAGCCCCTACCCCGGACAGGGCGGAGAAGAGACCCAGTACTTC	CASSPYPGQGGEETQYF
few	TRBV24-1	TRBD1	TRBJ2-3	TGTGCCACCAGTGATCCGGGACAGGGCACAGATACGCAGTATTTT	CATSDPGQGTDTQYF
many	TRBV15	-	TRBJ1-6	TGTGCCACCAGCAGAGGAGGGGCACCCCTCCACTTT	CATSRGGAPLHF
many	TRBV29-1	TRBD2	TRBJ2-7	TGCAGCGGTGCCTCCGGGGGGTACGAGCAGTACTTC	CSGASGGYEQYF
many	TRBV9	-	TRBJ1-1	TGTGCCAGCAGCGCCGCCTTGGGGGGAAACACTGAAGCTTTCTTT	CASSAALGGNTEAFF
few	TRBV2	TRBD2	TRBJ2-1	TGTGCCAGCAGTTACGGGACTAGCATTAACGGGGAGCAGTTCTTC	CASSYGTSINGEQFF
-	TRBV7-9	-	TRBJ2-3	TGTGCCAGCAGCTTAAAAGATACGCAGTATTTT	CASSLKDTQYF
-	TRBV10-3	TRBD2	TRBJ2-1	TGTGCCATCAGCGGACTAGCGGGGGGCCACAATGAGCAGTTCTTC	CAISGLAGGHNEQFF
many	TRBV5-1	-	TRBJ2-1	TGCGCCAGCAGCCCCGGCGTTTTACCCAATGAGCAGTTCTTC	CASSPGVLPNEQFF
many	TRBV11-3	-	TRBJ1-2	TGTGCCAGCAGCTTAGATTTACGCCAGGGAAGGCCGTTCGATGGCTACACCTTC	CASSLDLRQGRPFDGYTF
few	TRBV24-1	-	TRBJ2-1	TGTGCCACCAGTGATTTCTCGGGGGATGAGCAGTTCTTC	CATSDFSGDEQFF
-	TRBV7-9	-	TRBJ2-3	TGTGCCAGCAGCCCAGTGGGGCTTTACGACAATACGCAGTATTTT	CASSPVGLYDNTQYF
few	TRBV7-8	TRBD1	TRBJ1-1	TGTGCCAGCAGCTTAGCGGCGGGAGACAGGGGAGCTTTCTTT	CASSLAAGDRGAFF
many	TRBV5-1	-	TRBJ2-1	TGCGCCAGCAGCTTGGAGGGCCTGGGAGGTAATGAGCAGTTCTTC	CASSLEGLGGNEQFF
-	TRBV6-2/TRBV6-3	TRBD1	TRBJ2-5	TGTGCCAGCACCCCGGACAGGGGGATTTGGGAGACCCAGTACTTC	CASTPDRGIWETQYF
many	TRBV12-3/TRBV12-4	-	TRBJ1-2	TGTGCCAGCAGACATAGGGGCTCTAACTATGGCTACACCTTC	CASRHRGSNYGYTF
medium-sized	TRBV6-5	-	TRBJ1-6	TGTGCCAGCGGCCGCGGGGGCCTAAGGGATTCACCCCTCCACTTT	CASGRGGLRDSPLHF
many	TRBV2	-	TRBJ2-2	TGTGCCAGCAGTGATTCCCCGGAAGTCGGGGAGCTGTTTTTT	CASSDSPEVGELFF
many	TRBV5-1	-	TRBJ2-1	TGCGCCAGCAGCTTGGTCAGTAGCGGTACCTACAATGAGCAGTTCTTC	CASSLVSSGTYNEQFF
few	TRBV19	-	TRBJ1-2	TGTGCCAGCCAAAGGGAGAACTATGGCTACACCTTC	CASQRENYGYTF
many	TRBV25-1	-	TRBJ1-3	TGTGCCAGCAGTGACGGGGGAGGCTCTGGAAACACCATATATTTT	CASSDGGGSGNTIYF
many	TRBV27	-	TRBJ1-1	TGTGCCAGCAGTGCAAACCCAGGTTCCAACGCTGAAGCTTTCTTT	CASSANPGSNAEAFF
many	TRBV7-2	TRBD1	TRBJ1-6	TGTGCCAGCAGCTCGACGGGACAGGGTAATTCACCCCTCCACTTT	CASSSTGQGNSPLHF
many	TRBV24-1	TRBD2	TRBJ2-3	TGTGCCACCAGTGATGCGATGGCTAGCGGGAGCCCAGATACGCAGTATTTT	CATSDAMASGSPDTQYF
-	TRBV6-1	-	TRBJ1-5	TGTGCCAGCAGTGAACTCATAGCATGGCAGCCCCAGCATTTT	CASSELIAWQPQHF
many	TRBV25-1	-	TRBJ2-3	TGTGCCAGCAGTCCAACGGGCGGATCAGATACGCAGTATTTT	CASSPTGGSDTQYF
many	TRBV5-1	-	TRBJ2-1	TGCGCCAGCAGCTTGGACGGGGGCCATGAGCAGTTCTTC	CASSLDGGHEQFF
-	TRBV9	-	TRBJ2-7	TGTGCCAGCAGCGTAGATCAGGGCGGCTACGAGCAGTACTTC	CASSVDQGGYEQYF
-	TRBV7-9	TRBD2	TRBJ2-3	TGTGCCAGCAGCTCGACGATTGCTAGCGGGGGGGTTCCCCGCACAGATACGCAGTATTTT	CASSSTIASGGVPRTDTQYF
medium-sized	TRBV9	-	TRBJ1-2	TGTGCCAGCAGCGTATCGGGGCGGAGGCCGCTCGGTGGCTACACCTTC	CASSVSGRRPLGGYTF